One and the same sample provided the 9 T cell receptor beta chains below, sequenced in a study of response to subunit inactivated influenza vaccine. TCRdb re-analysed the RT-PCR reads in MiXCR, keeping a single row per CDR3 protein. The repertoire includes approximately 500,000 distinct CDR3 sequences, 13% of them detected once, and under 15% sits in the top ten. The sample here was PBMCs from blood, taken 45 days after vaccination. The receptors derive from a man in his fifties or sixties who received an inactivated influenza vaccine.

The chain employs TRBV24-1 and TRBJ2-1; 7 bases match TRBD2. V was pared by 3 bases and J by 2 bases, with 3 bases of the junction left unmatched. The CDR3 is made up of 15 amino acids. Germline V gene sequence: CDR1 KGHDR, CDR2 SFDVKD. CDR3 region: CATSDAAGAYNEQFF. The CDR3 nucleotides are TGTGCCACCAGTGATGCGGCGGGGGCCTACAATGAGCAGTTCTTC.

This clonotype was counted a few times. The chain employs TRBV5-1 and TRBJ2-5; D is ambiguous. The CDR3 runs 12 residues. From germline, CDR1 is SGHRS and CDR2 YFSETQ. V gave up 6 bases and J gave up 5 bases, with 11 bases separating them. CDR3 sequence reads: CASMSSWETQYF. The CDR3 DNA sequence: TGCGCCAGCATGAGCAGTTGGGAGACCCAGTACTTC.

This clonotype occurred a few times. The chain recombines TRBV7-2 with TRBJ2-5; D may be TRBD1 (5 bases). There are 13 residues in the CDR3. The ends were cut back, 4 bases at V and 5 bases at J, with 11 bases in the middle. Germline CDR1 SGHTA, CDR2 FQGNSA. The CDR3 coding sequence is TGTGCCAGCAGCTACAGGATCCGGGAGACCCAGTACTTC. Translated, it gives CASSYRIRETQYF.

CDR3 nucleotides: TGCAGTGCTAGACCCAGGGTACCCTACGAGCAGTACTTC. It yields the protein CSARPRVPYEQYF. The chain employs TRBV20-1 and TRBJ2-7; TRBD1 might be the D (5 bases). Trimming pared 2 bases from V and 2 bases from J, leaving 10 bases between. Per the germline V gene, CDR1 is DFQATT and CDR2 is SNEGSKA (reference sequence). The CDR3 has 13 amino acids.

Here the CDR3 DNA reads TGTGCCAGCAGCTTAACGGGGACATCAGGAGAGACCCAGTACTTC. Translating it yields CASSLTGTSGETQYF. V gene TRBV7-3 combines with J gene TRBJ2-5; D is possibly TRBD1 (6 bases). The V end lost 0 bases, the J end lost 4 bases, and 12 bases lay between the germline ends. CDR1 is SGHTA, CDR2 FQGTGA, per germline. The CDR3 is 15 amino acids.

The CDR3, as DNA: TGCGCCAGCAGCCCCTGGTTGGGAGATCAGCCCCAGCATTTT. Amino acid sequence: CASSPWLGDQPQHF. The chain couples TRBV4-1 to TRBJ1-5; D not certain. The CDR3 runs 14 residues. Trimming left V 4 bases short and J 5 bases short, with 12 bases between. The germline CDR1 and CDR2 sequences are MGHRA and YSYEKL.

This clonotype appeared once. The chain is built from TRBV4-3 and TRBJ2-7, with 7 bases matching TRBD2. Trimming at V came to 1 base and at J to 4 bases, leaving 10 bases not matched to a gene. This CDR3 is 16 amino acids long. The V gene's germline CDR1 is LGHNA and CDR2 YSLEER. CDR3 sequence: CASSQGSRASGYEQYF. DNA for the CDR3: TGCGCCAGCAGCCAAGGTAGTCGGGCTAGCGGTTACGAGCAGTACTTC.

This clonotype was seen repeatedly, ten times or more. The chain employs TRBV5-1 and TRBJ1-2; D call uncertain. Germline V gene sequence: CDR1 SGHRS, CDR2 YFSETQ. Trimming left V 4 bases short and J 0 bases short, with 10 bases between. The CDR3 is 14 residues long. CDR3 region: CASSMAGTNYGYTF. The DNA for the CDR3 is TGCGCCAGCAGCATGGCCGGGACTAACTATGGCTACACCTTC.

This clonotype was picked up a small number of times. The chain uses TRBV12-3 or TRBV12-4 and TRBJ1-4, with 7 positions matching TRBD1. The CDR3 runs to 14 residues. V gave up 2 bases and J gave up 8 bases; unmatched junction bases: 5. The DNA of the CDR3 is TGTGCCAGCAGTTTAAGGCAGGGGGTGGAAAAACTGTTTTTT. Its translation is CASSLRQGVEKLFF.